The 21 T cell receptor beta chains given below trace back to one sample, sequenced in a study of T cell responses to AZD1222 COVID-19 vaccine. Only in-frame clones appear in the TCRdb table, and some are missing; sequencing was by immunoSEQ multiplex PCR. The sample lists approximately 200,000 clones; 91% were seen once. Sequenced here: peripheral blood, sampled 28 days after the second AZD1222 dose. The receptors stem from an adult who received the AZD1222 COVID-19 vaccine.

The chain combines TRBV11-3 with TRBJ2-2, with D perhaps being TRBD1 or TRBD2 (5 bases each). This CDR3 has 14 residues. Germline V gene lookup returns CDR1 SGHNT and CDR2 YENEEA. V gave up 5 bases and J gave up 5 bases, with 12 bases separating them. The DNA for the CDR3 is TGTGCCAGCAGCCCAATGGGGGAGACCGGGGAGCTGTTTTTT. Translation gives CASSPMGETGELFF.

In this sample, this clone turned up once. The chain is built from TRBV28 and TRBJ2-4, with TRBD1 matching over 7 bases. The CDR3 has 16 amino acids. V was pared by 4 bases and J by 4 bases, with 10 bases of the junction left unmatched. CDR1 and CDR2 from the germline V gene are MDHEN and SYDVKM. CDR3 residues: CASSSTPGQLKNIQYF. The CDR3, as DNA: TGTGCCAGCAGTTCGACCCCGGGACAGCTGAAAAACATTCAGTACTTC.

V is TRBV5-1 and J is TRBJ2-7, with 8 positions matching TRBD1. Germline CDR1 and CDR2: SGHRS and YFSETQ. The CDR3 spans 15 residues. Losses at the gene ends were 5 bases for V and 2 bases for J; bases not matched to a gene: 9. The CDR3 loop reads CASSPPGQGPYEQYF. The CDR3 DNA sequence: TGCGCCAGCAGTCCTCCCGGACAGGGTCCCTACGAGCAGTACTTC.

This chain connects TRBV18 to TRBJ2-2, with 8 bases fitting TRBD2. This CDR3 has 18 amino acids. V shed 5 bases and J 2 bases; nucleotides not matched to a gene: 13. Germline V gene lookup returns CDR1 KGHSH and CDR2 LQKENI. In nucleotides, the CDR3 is TGTGCCAGCTCAACCACCCTAGGAGCGGGAGTTAACACCGGGGAGCTGTTTTTT. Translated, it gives CASSTTLGAGVNTGELFF.

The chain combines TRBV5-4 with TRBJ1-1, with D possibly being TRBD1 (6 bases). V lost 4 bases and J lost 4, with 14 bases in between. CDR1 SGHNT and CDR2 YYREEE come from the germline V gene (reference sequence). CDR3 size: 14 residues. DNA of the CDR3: TGTGCCAGCAGCCCCCGTGGGGGCGGCACTGAAGCTTTCTTT. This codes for CASSPRGGGTEAFF.

This CDR3 is CASRFRPPTSGVLDEQFF. For the CDR3, the DNA is TGTGCCAGCAGGTTCAGGCCGCCGACTAGCGGGGTTTTGGATGAGCAGTTCTTC. The gene calls are TRBV28 and TRBJ2-1; 11 bases are a match to TRBD2. V was clipped by 6 bases and J by 8 bases; unmatched bases: 18. The CDR3 is 18 residues long. The germline V gene has CDR1 MDHEN and CDR2 SYDVKM.

The DNA of the CDR3 is TGTGCCAGCAGTCTGCTAAGCGACGAGCAGTACTTC. This translates into CASSLLSDEQYF. The genes are TRBV28 and TRBJ2-7, with D uncertain. The V gene's germline CDR1 is MDHEN and CDR2 SYDVKM. This CDR3 contains 12 residues. Trimming cost V 5 bases and J 5 bases, with 10 bases left between them.

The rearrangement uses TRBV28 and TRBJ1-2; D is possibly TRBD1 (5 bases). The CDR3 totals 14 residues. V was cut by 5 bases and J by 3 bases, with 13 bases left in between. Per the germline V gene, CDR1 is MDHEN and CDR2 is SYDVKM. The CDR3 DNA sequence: TGTGCCAGCAGTGATTTAAGGGGTGACTATGGCTACACCTTC. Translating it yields CASSDLRGDYGYTF.

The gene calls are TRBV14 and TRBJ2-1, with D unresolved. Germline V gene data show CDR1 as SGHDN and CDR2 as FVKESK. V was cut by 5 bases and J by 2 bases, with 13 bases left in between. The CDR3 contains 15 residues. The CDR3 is CASSERSYPYNEQFF. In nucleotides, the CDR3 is TGTGCCAGCAGCGAACGGTCTTACCCCTACAATGAGCAGTTCTTC.

The CDR3 region has the DNA TGTGCCAGCAGCCAAGTTAATACGGGGAATGAGCAGTTCTTC. The encoded protein is CASSQVNTGNEQFF. The chain uses TRBV3-1 (or the pseudogene TRBV3-2) and TRBJ2-1; D may be TRBD2 (5 bases). The CDR3 runs to 14 residues. Trimming stripped 1 base from V and 7 bases from J, with 11 bases between. CDR1 LGHDT and CDR2 YNNKEL come from the germline V gene (reference sequence).

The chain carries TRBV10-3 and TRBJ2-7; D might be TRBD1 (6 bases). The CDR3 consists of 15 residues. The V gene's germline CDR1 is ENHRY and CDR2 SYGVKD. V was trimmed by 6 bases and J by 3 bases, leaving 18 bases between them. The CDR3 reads CAISRSQGPDYEQYF. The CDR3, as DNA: TGTGCCATCAGCCGTTCTCAGGGGCCCGACTACGAGCAGTACTTC.

For the CDR3, the DNA is TGCGCCAGCAGCCGGGGGGGACAGGCCTACGAGCAGTACTTC. This gives the protein CASSRGGQAYEQYF. This chain links TRBV5-1 with TRBJ2-7; possibly TRBD1 or TRBD2 for D (8 bases each). Germline-derived CDR1 and CDR2 are SGHRS and YFSETQ. The CDR3 has 14 amino acids. Deletions cut 4 bases from V and 2 bases from J, with 13 bases between.

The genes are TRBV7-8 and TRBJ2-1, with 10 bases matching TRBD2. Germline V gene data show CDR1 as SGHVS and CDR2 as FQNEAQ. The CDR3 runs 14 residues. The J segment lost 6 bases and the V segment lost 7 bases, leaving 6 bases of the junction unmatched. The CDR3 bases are TGTGCCAGCATCACTAGCGGGATCCTCAATGAGCAGTTCTTC. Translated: CASITSGILNEQFF.

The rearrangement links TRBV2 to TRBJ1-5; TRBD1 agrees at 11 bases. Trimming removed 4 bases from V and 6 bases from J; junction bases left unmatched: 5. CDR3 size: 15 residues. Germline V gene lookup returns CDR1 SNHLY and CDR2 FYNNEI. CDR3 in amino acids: CASSGTGGEGQPQHF. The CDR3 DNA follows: TGTGCCAGCAGTGGGACAGGGGGCGAAGGTCAGCCCCAGCATTTT.

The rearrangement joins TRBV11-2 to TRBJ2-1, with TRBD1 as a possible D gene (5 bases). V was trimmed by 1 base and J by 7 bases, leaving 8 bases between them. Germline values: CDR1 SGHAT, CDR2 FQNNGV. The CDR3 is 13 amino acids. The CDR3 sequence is CASSLGTRNEQFF. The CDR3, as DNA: TGTGCCAGCAGCTTAGGGACACGGAATGAGCAGTTCTTC.

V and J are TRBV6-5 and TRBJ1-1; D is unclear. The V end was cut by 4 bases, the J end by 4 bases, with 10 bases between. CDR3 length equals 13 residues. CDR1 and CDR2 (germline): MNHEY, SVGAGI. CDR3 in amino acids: CASSFSGSTEAFF. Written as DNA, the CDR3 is TGTGCCAGCAGTTTTAGCGGCAGCACTGAAGCTTTCTTT.

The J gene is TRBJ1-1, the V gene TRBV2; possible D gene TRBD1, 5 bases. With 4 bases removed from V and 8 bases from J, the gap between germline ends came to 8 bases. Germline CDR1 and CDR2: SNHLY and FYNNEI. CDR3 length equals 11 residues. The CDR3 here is CASSVTGEAFF. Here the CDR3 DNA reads TGTGCCAGCAGTGTTACAGGAGAAGCTTTCTTT.

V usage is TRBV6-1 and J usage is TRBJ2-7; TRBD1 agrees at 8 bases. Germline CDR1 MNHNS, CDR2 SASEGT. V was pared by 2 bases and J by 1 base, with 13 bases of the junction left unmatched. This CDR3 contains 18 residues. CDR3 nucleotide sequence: TGTGCCAGCAGTGAAAACCCTCCCCAGGGGGCGTTTTCCTACGAGCAGTACTTC. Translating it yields CASSENPPQGAFSYEQYF.

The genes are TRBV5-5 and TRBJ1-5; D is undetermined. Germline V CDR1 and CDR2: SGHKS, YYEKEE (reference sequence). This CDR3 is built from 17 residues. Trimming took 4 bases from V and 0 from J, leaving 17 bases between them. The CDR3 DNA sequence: TGTGCCAGCAGCACACGACCCGGGGAAATTAGCAATCAGCCCCAGCATTTT. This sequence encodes CASSTRPGEISNQPQHF.

CDR3 protein: CASSLATMGQGRNTEAFF. CDR3 bases: TGTGCCAGTAGTCTAGCGACCATGGGACAGGGCCGGAACACTGAAGCTTTCTTT. J is TRBJ1-1 and V is TRBV19; 9 bases are shared with TRBD1. From germline, CDR1 is LNHDA and CDR2 SQIVND (reference sequence). V was clipped by 5 bases and J by 1 base; unmatched bases: 14. The CDR3 is 18 residues long.

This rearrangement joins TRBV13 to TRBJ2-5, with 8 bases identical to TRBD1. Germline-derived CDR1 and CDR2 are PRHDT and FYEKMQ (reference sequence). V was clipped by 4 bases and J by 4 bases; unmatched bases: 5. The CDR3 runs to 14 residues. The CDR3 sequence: CASSYDRGGETQYF. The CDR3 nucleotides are TGTGCCAGCAGCTACGACAGGGGAGGAGAGACCCAGTACTTC. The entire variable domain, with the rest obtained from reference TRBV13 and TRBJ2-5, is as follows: AAGVIQSPRHLIKEKRETATLKCYPIPRHDTVYWYQQGPGQDPQFLISFYEKMQSDKGSIPDRFSAQQFSDYHSELNMSSLELGDSALYFCASSYDRGGETQYFGPGTRLLVL.